The present T cell receptor (beta chain) was sequenced within a study of lymphopenia after photon versus proton radiotherapy. Trimming took 4 bases from V and 6 from J; bases not matched to a gene: 7. The CDR3 extends over 13 amino acids. Germline V gene sequence: CDR1 SGHRS, CDR2 YFSETQ. Sequencing was performed with immunoSEQ multiplex PCR; in TCRdb, only in-frame clones are kept and a portion is missing. The data hold tens of thousands of clones, with approximately 92% observed a single time. Sequenced material: peripheral blood, taken from a patient treated with photon-based radiotherapy. This receptor was taken from a woman aged 35 to 49 with cholangiocarcinoma. The chain joins TRBV5-1 to TRBJ2-7; 7 bases align to TRBD1. The CDR3 sequence: CASSGGQHSEQYF. Here the CDR3 DNA reads TGCGCCAGCAGCGGGGGACAGCACTCCGAGCAGTACTTC.